Sequencing of this T cell receptor beta chain was carried out in a study of CD8 T cells in Susac syndrome. RNA was extracted with the RNeasy kit, and a quantity of about 0.45 to 1 ug was reverse transcribed using random hexamers. TCRdb re-analysed the immunoSEQ multiplex PCR reads in MiXCR, keeping a single row per CDR3 protein. This table holds a few hundred thousand distinct CDR3 sequences, about 90% found once. TEMRA cells were FACS-enriched, and CD8+ and CD4+ T cells were isolated negatively. Germline V gene sequence: CDR1 LGHNT, CDR2 FRNRAP. The CDR3 loop spans 15 amino acids. V lost 6 bases, J lost 3 bases, and 17 bases lay in between.

The receptor was derived from a human donor with multiple sclerosis. Specimen: CD4+ T cells from PBMCs. The chain recombines TRBV12-5 with TRBJ1-2, with TRBD1 as a possible D gene (6 bases). CDR3 in amino acids: CASGSEGGKYYGYTF. Written as DNA, the CDR3 is TGTGCTAGTGGCTCCGAGGGGGGGAAGTACTATGGCTACACCTTC.